These T cell receptor beta chains were read from a single sample in a study of T cell changes during pregnancy in multiple sclerosis. The repertoire was sequenced with immunoSEQ multiplex PCR; TCRdb's copy has only in-frame clones and lacks some. The sample has roughly 27,000 clones; about nine tenths are singletons. The sequencing used CD8+ T cells from peripheral blood mononuclear cells, collected in the second trimester of pregnancy. The receptors shown here come from a female donor with multiple sclerosis, enrolled in a pregnancy study. Both conserved end residues are part of each CDR3.

v_call,j_call,cdr3_length,cdr3_aa
TRBV28,TRBJ1-4,19,CASSLNRRTDIISNEKLFF
TRBV4-1,TRBJ2-3,15,CASSPPGGLKDTQYF
TRBV16,TRBJ2-7,14,CASSPGLATYEQYF
TRBV11-3,TRBJ1-1,13,CASSFTGTGEAFF
TRBV21-1,TRBJ2-5,14,CASGHSPEQETQYF
TRBV15,TRBJ1-5,14,CATSRVRGGQPQHF
TRBV29-1,TRBJ2-3,13,CSGDAGPTDTQYF
TRBV23-1,TRBJ2-7,16,CASSQSRDRGTYEQYF
TRBV5-6,TRBJ1-2,14,CASSLVQGVHGYTF
TRBV10-3,TRBJ2-2,16,CAITQGGTINTGELFF
TRBV19,TRBJ2-7,15,CASSPRGTGAYEQYF
TRBV4-1,TRBJ1-6,15,CASSQYRGPNSPLHF
TRBV6-4,TRBJ2-2,15,CASSVAGGHTGELFF
TRBV4-1,TRBJ1-2,17,CASSQVQVHDRNYGYTF
TRBV5-1,TRBJ2-1,15,CASSWDRHGSNEQFF
TRBV10-3,TRBJ2-3,17,CAISESAGTGNTDTQYF
TRBV28,TRBJ1-2,15,CASSSLETGVGGYTF